This T cell receptor beta chain was obtained from a study of T cells after yellow fever vaccination. This clonotype was found many times. Its antigen is undetermined. A process of 5'RACE template switching, which added a universal primer site and UMIs, was used to make TCR cDNA. MiXCR, applied by TCRdb to the 5' RACE reads, yields one record per CDR3 protein. The top ten hold about 41% of the sample, which has approximately 93,000 distinct CDR3 sequences, roughly 5.2% seen once. Study-wide results and caveats: Faster peaking, at day 5 versus 15, marked a secondary response that was weaker.

The CDR3 sequence is 11 residues long. Germline lookup yields CDR1 ENHRY and CDR2 SYGVKD. The germline V and J ends were trimmed by 9 bases and 7 bases, with 7 bases remaining between them. The material was CD8+ T cells sorted from PBMCs, obtained 10 days after the yellow fever booster vaccination. V gene TRBV10-3 combines with J gene TRBJ2-6; D possibly corresponds to TRBD1 (6 bases). The TCR comes from a young man who received the YFV17D yellow fever vaccine. CDR3 amino acids: CAIGTANVLTF. The CDR3 DNA is TGTGCCATTGGGACAGCCAACGTCCTGACTTTC.